Below are 19 T cell receptor beta chains sequenced from a single sample in a study of T cell clonality in common variable immunodeficiency. Study observations and caveats: Reportedly, TCR beta sequences from common variable immunodeficiency showed fewer deletions and N-nucleotide insertions.

For these receptors, no antigen is known. Data came from immunoSEQ multiplex PCR; TCRdb stores just in-frame clones and leaves some out. The sample shows about 20,000 clones, none of them appearing just once. Source material: peripheral blood mononuclear cells. Receptors originate from a human donor with common variable immunodeficiency.

This clone was picked up a small number of times. The CDR3 end lies 3 residues beyond the end of the read and is filled in from the germline J gene. The chain combines TRBV7-1 with TRBJ1-2, with TRBD1 matching 11 bases. TRBV7-1 is an open reading frame, and its role is uncertain. V trimming: 3 bases; J trimming: 2 bases; junction bases outside the gene matches: 20. The CDR3 runs to 21 residues. Partial CDR3 DNA: TGTGCCAGCAGCTCCCCCACGCCCTGGACAGGGGGCAGGAAGGGAAACTATGGC. It specifies CASSSPTPWTGGRKGNYG. The whole CDR3 protein reads CASSSPTPWTGGRKGNYGYTF.

This clone was found a few times. CDR3 bases read: TGTGCCTGGAGTAGCCAGGGGGGACGGGAGACC. Its translation is CAWSSQGGRET. In full, the CDR3 is CAWSSQGGRETQYF. The chain recombines TRBV30 with TRBJ2-5, with a weak D call TRBD1 (7 bases). The read terminates 3 residues before the CDR3 end, so the remaining end is supplied by the germline J gene. This CDR3 spans 14 amino acids. V lost 2 bases and J 5 bases, leaving 15 bases between the germline ends. Looked up from germline, CDR1 is GTSNPN and CDR2 is SVGIG (reference sequence).

On this clone itself: One end of the junction is discordant with germline, which a read error may explain. The read terminates 3 residues ahead of where the CDR3 ends, so the germline J gene completes it. The chain uses TRBV7-3 and TRBJ1-1, with D hard to call. The CDR3 covers 13 residues. Per the germline V gene, CDR1 is SGHTA and CDR2 is FQGTGA. The part of the CDR3 DNA that was read is TGTGCCAGCAGCATAACACAGAACACTGAA. Its protein is CASSITQNTE. From start to end, the CDR3 is CASSITQNTEAFF.

This clone was seen a few times. The missing CDR3 end, 3 residues past where the read stops, is filled in from the germline J gene. The chain links TRBV19 to TRBJ1-1, with a weak D call TRBD1 (6 bases). The ends were cut back, 7 bases at V and 1 base at J, with 16 bases in the middle. The CDR3 sequence is 15 residues long. Germline V gene lookup returns CDR1 LNHDA and CDR2 SQIVND (reference sequence). The sequenced CDR3 bases are TGTGCCAGTACCCCTGGACCGGGACAGAACACTGAA. This translates into CASTPGPGQNTE. The whole CDR3 reads CASTPGPGQNTEAFF.

This clone was counted only a few times. Read sequence stops 3 residues before the CDR3 end, and the germline J gene provides the missing end. The chain combines TRBV7-9 with TRBJ1-2, with D possibly being TRBD1 (5 bases). Trimming shortened V by 4 bases and J by 5 bases, and 14 bases separated the two germline ends. The CDR3 contains 14 residues. Germline V gene data show CDR1 as SEHNR and CDR2 as FQNEAQ (reference sequence). The sequenced CDR3 bases are TGTGCCAGCAGCTCCCGGGACGGACTATATGGC. Translated: CASSSRDGLYG. The whole CDR3 sequence is CASSSRDGLYGYTF.

This clone came up a few times. The read comes to an end 3 residues before the CDR3 does, leaving the germline J gene to fill in the end. The chain joins TRBV18 to TRBJ2-1, with 12 positions matching TRBD2. This CDR3 has 18 residues. Germline loops: CDR1 KGHSH, CDR2 LQKENI. V lost 0 bases to trimming and J lost 7 bases; unmatched junction nucleotides: 10. The CDR3 reads CASSPPTSGSSPRNEQFF. CDR3 bases read: TGTGCCAGCTCACCACCGACTAGCGGGAGCTCTCCACGAAATGAG.

This clone came up a few times. The read stops 3 residues short of the end of the CDR3; the missing end is completed from the germline J gene. V is TRBV7-2 and J is TRBJ2-1; TRBD2 agrees at 11 bases. Per the germline V gene, CDR1 is SGHTA and CDR2 is FQGNSA. The CDR3 runs 16 residues. J gave up 9 bases and V 0 bases, and 7 bases lay outside the gene matches. The chain's CDR3 is CASSLAQLAGVSEQFF. The part of the CDR3 DNA that was read is TGTGCCAGCAGCTTAGCACAACTAGCGGGAGTCAGTGAG.

Concerning this clone itself: The CDR3 end is not reached by the read, which stops 3 residues before it; the germline J gene fills it in. The gene calls are TRBV19 and TRBJ1-5, with D maybe TRBD1 (6 bases). Germline lookup yields CDR1 LNHDA and CDR2 SQIVND (reference sequence). V shed 1 base and J shed 3 bases, with 10 bases lying between them. The CDR3 has 15 residues. CDR3 amino acids: CASSIGGQPNQPQHF. The DNA read from the CDR3 is TGTGCCAGTAGTATAGGAGGACAGCCCAATCAGCCC. Using reference TRBV19 and TRBJ1-5 for the parts outside the CDR3, the full variable domain is DGGITQSPKYLFRKEGQNVTLSCEQNLNHDAMYWYRQDPGQGLRLIYYSQIVNDFQKGDIAEGYSVSREKKESFPLTVTSAQKNPTAFYLCASSIGGQPNQPQHFGDGTRLSIL.

This clone has a handful of counts. The read ends 3 residues shy of where the CDR3 ends; the end is completed using the germline J gene. This chain joins TRBV18 and TRBJ1-5; D is undetermined. CDR1 and CDR2 from the germline V gene are KGHSH and LQKENI. Trimming took 3 bases from V and 4 from J, leaving 16 bases between them. This CDR3 region has 16 residues. CDR3 in amino acids: CASSPFESPSNQPQHF. The CDR3 bases that were read are TGTGCCAGCTCACCTTTTGAAAGCCCCTCTAATCAGCCC.

With regard to this clone: Read data end 3 residues before the CDR3 end; the end is taken from the germline J gene. This chain connects TRBV7-2 to TRBJ1-2; D is possibly TRBD1 (5 bases). CDR1 and CDR2 from the germline V gene are SGHTA and FQGNSA. V lost 5 bases to trimming and J lost 4 bases, with 14 bases between them. This CDR3 region has 14 residues. CDR3 bases read: TGTGCCAGCAGCCAAAGTACAGGCGGCTATGGC. Translated, it gives CASSQSTGGYG. The whole CDR3 sequence reads CASSQSTGGYGYTF.

As for this clone: The read stops 3 residues short of the end of the CDR3; the missing end is completed from the germline J gene. The chain joins TRBV19 to TRBJ1-1; the match to TRBD1 covers 9 bases. CDR1 is LNHDA, CDR2 SQIVND, per germline (reference sequence). This CDR3 has 14 residues. Trimming at V came to 6 bases and at J to 5 bases, leaving 7 bases not matched to a gene. The CDR3 here is CASSTTGGRTEAFF. The covered CDR3 bases are TGTGCCAGTAGCACGACAGGGGGTAGGACTGAA.

In this sample, this clone turned up a few times. The CDR3 end is not reached by the read, which stops 3 residues before it; the germline J gene fills it in. The chain combines TRBV19 with TRBJ2-1, with D hard to call. V dropped 4 bases and J dropped 1 base, with 11 bases sitting between them. Germline V CDR1 and CDR2: LNHDA, SQIVND (reference sequence). The CDR3 runs to 15 residues. The part of the CDR3 DNA that was read is TGTGCCAGTAGTACGCGAGTAGTATCCTACAATGAG. Its translation is CASSTRVVSYNE. The full CDR3 sequence reads CASSTRVVSYNEQFF. Full variable domain (rest looked up from reference TRBV19 and TRBJ2-1): DGGITQSPKYLFRKEGQNVTLSCEQNLNHDAMYWYRQDPGQGLRLIYYSQIVNDFQKGDIAEGYSVSREKKESFPLTVTSAQKNPTAFYLCASSTRVVSYNEQFFGPGTRLTVL.

As concerns this clone: The observed sequence ends 3 residues before the CDR3 terminus, with the missing tail filled in from the germline J gene. This sequence joins TRBV7-9 and TRBJ1-1; D gene unclear. Germline lookup yields CDR1 SEHNR and CDR2 FQNEAQ (reference sequence). This CDR3 comprises 12 residues. CDR3 protein: CASSLAGREAFF. The DNA read from the CDR3 is TGTGCCAGCAGCTTAGCGGGCCGGGAA.

This clone came up a few times. The read finishes 3 residues shy of the CDR3 end, and the germline J gene is used to complete it. The chain is built from TRBV18 and TRBJ2-3, with D possibly matching TRBD1 (5 bases). This CDR3 region has 17 residues. Germline-derived CDR1 and CDR2 are KGHSH and LQKENI. V gave up 0 bases and J gave up 6 bases, with 19 bases separating them. This CDR3 is CASSPPGHSEQVDTQYF. The sequenced CDR3 bases are TGTGCCAGCTCACCACCGGGGCACTCGGAGCAGGTGGATACG.

Points on this clone: The read ends 3 residues early relative to the CDR3; the germline J gene fills the gap. V gene TRBV7-2 combines with J gene TRBJ1-2; no clear D. Germline V gene lookup returns CDR1 SGHTA and CDR2 FQGNSA. The CDR3 spans 14 residues. The CDR3 sequence is CASSLGRQAGGYTF. CDR3 DNA (partial): TGTGCCAGCAGCTTAGGAAGGCAGGCGGGGGGC.

This clone was seen only a few times. The CDR3 end is not reached by the read, which stops 3 residues before it; the germline J gene fills it in. The genes are TRBV6-2 or TRBV6-3 and TRBJ2-3; TRBD2 aligns across 9 bases. Germline loops: CDR1 MNHEY, CDR2 SVGEGT. The J segment lost 5 bases and the V segment lost 8 bases, leaving 8 bases of the junction unmatched. The CDR3 covers 14 residues. The CDR3 protein is CASRAAGGKDTQYF. Partial CDR3 DNA: TGTGCCAGCCGAGCAGCGGGAGGCAAAGATACG.

This clone was observed a handful of times. The read finishes 3 residues shy of the CDR3 end, and the germline J gene is used to complete it. The rearrangement links TRBV18 to TRBJ2-5; TRBD2 might be the D (5 bases). Germline V gene sequence: CDR1 KGHSH, CDR2 LQKENI. V was trimmed by 3 bases and J by 5 bases, leaving 10 bases between them. This CDR3 spans 13 amino acids. CDR3 sequence: CASSPSLAETQYF. The sequenced part of the CDR3 DNA is TGTGCCAGCTCACCTTCGCTAGCCGAGACC.

This clone was seen only a few times. Read sequence stops 3 residues before the CDR3 end, and the germline J gene provides the missing end. The rearrangement links TRBV7-7 to TRBJ2-2, with D uncertain. This CDR3 is 15 amino acids long. V was clipped by 2 bases and J by 1 base, with 8 bases between them. In germline, CDR1 is SSHAT, CDR2 FNYEAQ (reference sequence). CDR3 sequence reads: CASSLIGGNTGELFF. The sequenced part of the CDR3 DNA is TGTGCCAGCAGCTTAATTGGCGGGAACACCGGGGAG.

This clone occurred a few times. The read is 3 residues too short to cover the CDR3 end, so that end is filled in from the germline J gene. The gene calls are TRBV7-2 and TRBJ2-5; TRBD1 aligns across 10 bases. V shed 5 bases and J 5 bases; nucleotides not matched to a gene: 5. Germline V gene data show CDR1 as SGHTA and CDR2 as FQGNSA. This CDR3 has 14 residues. The CDR3 DNA, read in part, is TGTGCCAGCAGCAGACAGGGGGCTCGGGAGACC. Translated, it gives CASSRQGARET. The CDR3 in its entirety is CASSRQGARETQYF. The variable domain in full, completed from reference TRBV7-2 and TRBJ2-5, reads GAGVSQSPSNKVTEKGKDVELRCDPISGHTALYWYRQSLGQGLEFLIYFQGNSAPDKSGLPSDRFSAERTGGSVSTLTIQRTQQEDSAVYLCASSRQGARETQYFGPGTRLLVL.